This T cell receptor (beta chain) was found in a study of T cells in Graves' hyperthyroidism and ophthalmopathy (dated by TCRdb to between 2018 and 2021). Study-level background: Peripheral blood was sampled at the time of initial diagnosis, prior to any treatment. To identify TCR V-J signatures that set the groups apart, the researchers used a discovery cohort of roughly 100 patients, made up of 40 to 45 with Graves' ophthalmopathy and around 58 with stable Graves' hyperthyroidism. An independent validation cohort of fewer than 20 hyperthyroidism patients and about 15 patients who later progressed to ophthalmopathy tested prospective prediction of ophthalmopathy. The 95 to 100 discovery patients were randomly divided into training and test sets at a 7:3 ratio. In addition, the study compared T-cell repertoires in thyroid tissue and in blood from about 6 Graves' hyperthyroidism patients. Following sampling, methimazole starting at 30 mg daily was given to hyperthyroidism patients, and high-dose intravenous methylprednisolone was given to ophthalmopathy patients. TCR Vbeta CDR3 sequencing of 135 peripheral blood samples (about 45 ophthalmopathy, 75 to 85 hyperthyroidism and approximately 17 progressor patients) is reported in the paper. Paper-wide results and their limitations: Most expanded thyroid clonotypes (frequency above 0.001) were also detected in blood, a finding suggesting that blood repertoires may reflect thyroid immune responses. No statistical method was used to set the sample size in advance, and investigators knew the group allocation. During validation, the model predicted progression to ophthalmopathy a median of roughly 7.1 months ahead of onset, with around 71% sensitivity and about 72% specificity. A 13 V-J signature model separated ophthalmopathy from stable hyperthyroidism, with approximately 86% sensitivity and 81.08% specificity in cross-validation and 80%/75% in testing.

Worth noting for this clonotype: What this receptor recognizes is not known. Base qualities are not at hand, and no much larger clone is one base apart.

As encoded in the germline V gene (reference sequence), CDR1 is SEHNR while CDR2 is FQNEAQ. From the cysteine through the phenylalanine, the CDR3 covers 16 amino acids. The read is trimmed to its CDR3 DNA, 48 bases read in frame from base 1. Between the V and J ends, shortened by 2 bases and 1 base respectively, the junction contains 14 bases. Amplification of TCR beta CDR3 regions was carried out from RNA transcripts. For the first round of RT-PCR on the TCR CDR3, the HTBI primer set was used together with the Qiagen OneStep RT-PCR kit. Libraries were constructed in a second round of multiplex PCR, after which size selection and purification were performed. The libraries were sequenced on an Illumina HiSeq2000 using paired-end 100 bp reads. Per the authors' processing: SOAPnuke was used to process the raw data, removing reads that contained adapters or uncalled bases, had a mean Phred below 15, or lacked an exact match to the constant primer or identifier. High-quality paired reads were merged using COPE v1.2.5, and each unique nucleotide sequence was defined as a clonotype. Clonotypes were aligned to IMGT TRBV, TRBD and TRBJ reference segments using MiTCR v1.1. Analysis was restricted to V-J combinations with a frequency above 0.0001, which covered roughly 99% of repertoires. The TCS score was defined as F50 (clonal expansion) divided by E x V (chaos), with BLOSUM62-based TCRdist calculated between CDR3 peptides within each V-J. Welch's t-statistics and random forest reduced 500 to 650 V-J features to 10 to 15, which were used in a naive Bayes classifier (R e1071). TCRdb handled the public reads itself, with Q25 trimming in fastp and clone calling in MiXCR, and kept productive beta chains. Each CDR3 protein gets just one entry, which takes the most common genes and DNA from the rows behind it. TCRdb, rather than the study authors, made the V and J calls. The sample contains a few hundred thousand distinct CDR3 sequences, 15% to 18% of them found a single time. The top ten hold approximately 8% of the sample.

Stable Graves' hyperthyroidism was defined as no progression to ophthalmopathy during 18 months of follow-up. Hyperthyroidism patients were newly diagnosed, had a disease duration of under 2 months, and were aged 18 to 65 years. The study excluded patients with uncontrolled infections, other autoimmune diseases, pregnancy or lactation. Diagnoses were established on the basis of clinical symptoms, serum thyroxine and TRAb, thyroid ultrasound, and orbital computed tomography. PBMCs were separated from 7.5 to 10 ml of fresh peripheral blood using Ficoll-Paque density gradient centrifugation. Trizol reagent was used to extract total RNA, and RNA quality was then checked on an Agilent 2100 Bioanalyzer.

The sample taken for sequencing was blood. The chain was built from TRBV7-9 and TRBJ1-1; confidence is insufficient to name the D gene. This sequence originates from a woman aged 18 to 35 with Graves' hyperthyroidism. The DNA sequence is TGTGCCAGCAGCTTACCCTCCCGGGTCACGAACACTGAAGCTTTCTTT. Translated, it gives CASSLPSRVTNTEAFF.